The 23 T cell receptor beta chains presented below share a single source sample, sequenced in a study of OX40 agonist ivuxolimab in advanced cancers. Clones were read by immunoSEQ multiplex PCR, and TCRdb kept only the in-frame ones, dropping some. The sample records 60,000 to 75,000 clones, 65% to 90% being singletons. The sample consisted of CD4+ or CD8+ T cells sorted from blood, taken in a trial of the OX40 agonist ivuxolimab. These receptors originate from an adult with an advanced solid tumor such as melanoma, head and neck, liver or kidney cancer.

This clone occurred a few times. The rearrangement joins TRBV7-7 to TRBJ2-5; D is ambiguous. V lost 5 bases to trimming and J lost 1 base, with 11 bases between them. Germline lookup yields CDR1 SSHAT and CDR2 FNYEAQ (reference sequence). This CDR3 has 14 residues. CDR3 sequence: CASSRLVTQETQYF. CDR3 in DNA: TGTGCCAGCAGCCGCCTGGTGACCCAAGAGACCCAGTACTTC.

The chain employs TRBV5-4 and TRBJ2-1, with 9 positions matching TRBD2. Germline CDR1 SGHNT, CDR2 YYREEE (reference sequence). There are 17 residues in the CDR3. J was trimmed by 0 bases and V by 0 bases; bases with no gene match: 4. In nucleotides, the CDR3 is TGTGCCAGCAGCTTGGCGGGGCGGGGGGGCTCCTACAATGAGCAGTTCTTC. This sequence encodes CASSLAGRGGSYNEQFF.

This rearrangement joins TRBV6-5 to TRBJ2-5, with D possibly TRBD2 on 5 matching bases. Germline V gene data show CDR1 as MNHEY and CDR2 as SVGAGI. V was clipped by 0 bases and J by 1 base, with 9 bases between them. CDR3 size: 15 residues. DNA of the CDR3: TGTGCCAGCAGTTACTCGTTTACTAGCCAAGAGACCCAGTACTTC. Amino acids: CASSYSFTSQETQYF.

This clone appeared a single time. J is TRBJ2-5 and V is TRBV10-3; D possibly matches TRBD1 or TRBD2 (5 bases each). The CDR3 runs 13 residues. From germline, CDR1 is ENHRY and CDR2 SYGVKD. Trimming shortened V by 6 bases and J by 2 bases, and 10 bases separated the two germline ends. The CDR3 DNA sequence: TGTGCCATCAGGAGGGGCCTGCAAGAGACCCAGTACTTC. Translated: CAIRRGLQETQYF.

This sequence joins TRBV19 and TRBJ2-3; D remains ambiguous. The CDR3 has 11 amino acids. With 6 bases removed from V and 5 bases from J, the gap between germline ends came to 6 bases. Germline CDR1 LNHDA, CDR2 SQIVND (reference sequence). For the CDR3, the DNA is TGTGCCAGTAGGGTGAGAGATACGCAGTATTTT. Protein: CASRVRDTQYF.

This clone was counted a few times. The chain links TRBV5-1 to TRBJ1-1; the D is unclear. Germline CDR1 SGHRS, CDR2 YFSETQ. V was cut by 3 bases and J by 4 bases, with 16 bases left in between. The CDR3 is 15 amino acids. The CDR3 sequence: CASSSPKGRSTEAFF. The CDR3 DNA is TGCGCCAGCAGCTCTCCCAAGGGCAGGAGCACTGAAGCTTTCTTT.

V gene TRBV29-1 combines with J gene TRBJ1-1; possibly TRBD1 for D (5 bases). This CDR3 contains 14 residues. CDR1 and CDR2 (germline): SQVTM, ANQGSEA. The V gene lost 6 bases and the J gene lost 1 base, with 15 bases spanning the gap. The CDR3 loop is CSVREHSGNTEAFF. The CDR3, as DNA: TGCAGCGTCAGGGAACACAGCGGGAACACTGAAGCTTTCTTT.

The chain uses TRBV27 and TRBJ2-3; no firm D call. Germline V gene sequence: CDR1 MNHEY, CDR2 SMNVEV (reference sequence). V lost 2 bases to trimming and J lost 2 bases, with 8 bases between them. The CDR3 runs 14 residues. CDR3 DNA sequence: TGTGCCAGCAGTTTAGGTGTAGTCACAGATACGCAGTATTTT. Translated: CASSLGVVTDTQYF.

The CDR3 reads CASSSPGQGYEQYF. The CDR3 nucleotides read TGTGCCAGCAGTTCTCCGGGACAGGGGTACGAGCAGTACTTC. The V and J genes are TRBV5-4 and TRBJ2-7; 10 nucleotides line up with TRBD1. Germline V gene lookup returns CDR1 SGHNT and CDR2 YYREEE (reference sequence). The CDR3 contains 14 residues. The J segment lost 4 bases and the V segment lost 5 bases, leaving 6 bases of the junction unmatched. Looking up the rest from reference TRBV5-4 and TRBJ2-7 gives the full variable domain: ETGVTQSPTHLIKTRGQQVTLRCSSQSGHNTVSWYQQALGQGPQFIFQYYREEENGRGNFPPRFSGLQFPNYSSELNVNALELDDSALYLCASSSPGQGYEQYFGPGTRLTVT.

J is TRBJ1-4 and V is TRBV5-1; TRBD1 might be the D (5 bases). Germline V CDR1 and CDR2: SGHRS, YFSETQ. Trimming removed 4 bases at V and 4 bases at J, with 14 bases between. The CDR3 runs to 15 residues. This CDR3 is CASSPWGRVNEKLFF. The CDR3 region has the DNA TGCGCCAGCAGCCCGTGGGGACGGGTTAATGAAAAACTGTTTTTT.

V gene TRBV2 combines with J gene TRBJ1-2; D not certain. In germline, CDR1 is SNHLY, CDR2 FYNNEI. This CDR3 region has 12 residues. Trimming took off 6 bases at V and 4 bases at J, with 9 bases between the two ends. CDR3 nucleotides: TGTGCCAGCAGGTACAGCCGCTATGGCTACACCTTC. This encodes CASRYSRYGYTF.

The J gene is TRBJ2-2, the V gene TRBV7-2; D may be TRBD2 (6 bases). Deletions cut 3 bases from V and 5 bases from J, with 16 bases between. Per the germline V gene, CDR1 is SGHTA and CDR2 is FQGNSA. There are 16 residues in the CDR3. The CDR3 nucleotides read TGTGCCAGCAGCTTTTGGAGTTCAGGGAGGACCGGGGAGCTGTTTTTT. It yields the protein CASSFWSSGRTGELFF.

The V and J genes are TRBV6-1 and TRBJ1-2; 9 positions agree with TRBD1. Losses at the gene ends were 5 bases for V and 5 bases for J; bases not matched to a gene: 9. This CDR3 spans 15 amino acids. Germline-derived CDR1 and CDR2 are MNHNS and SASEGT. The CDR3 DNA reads TGTGCCAGCAGTCGGGGACAGGGTCCCCAGTATGGCTACACCTTC. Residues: CASSRGQGPQYGYTF.

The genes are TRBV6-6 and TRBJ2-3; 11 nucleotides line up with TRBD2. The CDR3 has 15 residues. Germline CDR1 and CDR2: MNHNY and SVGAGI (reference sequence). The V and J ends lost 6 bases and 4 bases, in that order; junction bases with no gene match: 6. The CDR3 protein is CASRLSGGEADTQYF. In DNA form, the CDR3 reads TGTGCCAGCAGACTTAGCGGGGGGGAGGCAGATACGCAGTATTTT.

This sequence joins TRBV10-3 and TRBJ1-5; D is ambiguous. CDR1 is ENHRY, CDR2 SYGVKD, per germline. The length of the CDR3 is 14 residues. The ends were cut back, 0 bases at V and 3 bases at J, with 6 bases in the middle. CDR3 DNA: TGTGCCATCAGTGAGTCTCAGAACAATCAGCCCCAGCATTTT. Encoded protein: CAISESQNNQPQHF.

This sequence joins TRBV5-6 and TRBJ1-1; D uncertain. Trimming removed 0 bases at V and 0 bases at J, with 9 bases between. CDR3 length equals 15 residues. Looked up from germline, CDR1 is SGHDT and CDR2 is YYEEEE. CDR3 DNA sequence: TGTGCCAGCAGCTTGGTACCACCCATGAACACTGAAGCTTTCTTT. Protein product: CASSLVPPMNTEAFF.

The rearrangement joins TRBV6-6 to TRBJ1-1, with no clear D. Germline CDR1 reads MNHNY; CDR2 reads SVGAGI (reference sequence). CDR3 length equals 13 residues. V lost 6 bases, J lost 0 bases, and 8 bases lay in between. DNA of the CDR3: TGTGCCAGCAGCCTCTCGATGAACACTGAAGCTTTCTTT. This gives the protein CASSLSMNTEAFF.

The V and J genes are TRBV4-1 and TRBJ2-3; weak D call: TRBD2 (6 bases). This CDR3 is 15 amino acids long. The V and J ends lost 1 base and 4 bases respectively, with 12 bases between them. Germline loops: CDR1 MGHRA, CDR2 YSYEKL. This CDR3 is CASSQGPGDSDTQYF. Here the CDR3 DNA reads TGCGCCAGCAGCCAAGGTCCTGGGGACTCAGATACGCAGTATTTT.

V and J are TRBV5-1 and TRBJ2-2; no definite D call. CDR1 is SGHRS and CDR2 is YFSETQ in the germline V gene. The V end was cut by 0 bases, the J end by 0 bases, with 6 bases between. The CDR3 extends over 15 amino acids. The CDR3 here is CASSLGHTNTGELFF. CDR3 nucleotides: TGCGCCAGCAGCTTGGGGCACACGAACACCGGGGAGCTGTTTTTT.

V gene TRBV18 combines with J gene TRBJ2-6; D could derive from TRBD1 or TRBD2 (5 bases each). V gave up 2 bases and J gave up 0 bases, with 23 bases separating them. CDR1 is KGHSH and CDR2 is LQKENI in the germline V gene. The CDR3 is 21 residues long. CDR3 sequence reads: CASSPGGQTSGMHSGANVLTF. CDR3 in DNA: TGTGCCAGCTCACCAGGAGGTCAGACATCAGGGATGCACTCTGGGGCCAACGTCCTGACTTTC.

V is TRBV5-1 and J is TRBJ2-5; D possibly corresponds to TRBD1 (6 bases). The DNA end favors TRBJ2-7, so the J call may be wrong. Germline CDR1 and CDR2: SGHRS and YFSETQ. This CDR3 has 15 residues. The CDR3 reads CASSLTGKTSYEQYF. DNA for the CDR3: TGCGCCAGCAGCTTGACAGGGAAGACCTCCTACGAGCAGTACTTC.

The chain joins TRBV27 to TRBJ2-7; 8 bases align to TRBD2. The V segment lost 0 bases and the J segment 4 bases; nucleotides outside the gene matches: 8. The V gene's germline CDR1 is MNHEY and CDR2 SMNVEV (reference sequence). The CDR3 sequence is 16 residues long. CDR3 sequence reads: CASSLSRSAGGYEQYF. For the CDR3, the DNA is TGTGCCAGCAGTTTATCACGGTCTGCGGGGGGTTACGAGCAGTACTTC.

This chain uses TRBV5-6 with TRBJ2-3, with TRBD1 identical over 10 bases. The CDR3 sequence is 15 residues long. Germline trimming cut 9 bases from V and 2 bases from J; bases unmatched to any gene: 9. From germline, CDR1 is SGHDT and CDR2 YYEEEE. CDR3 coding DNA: TGTGCCACGACGCAGGGACAGGGGCCCACAGATACGCAGTATTTT. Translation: CATTQGQGPTDTQYF.